Presented here are 18 T cell receptor beta chains from one specimen sequenced in a study of PD-1 blockade in mismatch repair-deficient tumors. TCRdb keeps only in-frame clones here, not all; method: immunoSEQ multiplex PCR. The sample lists about 25,000 clones, approximately 88% seen once, with 2.5% to 3% in the top ten. Material: PBMCs, obtained before pembrolizumab treatment. These receptors were collected from an adult with mismatch repair-deficient cancer.

This clone showed up just a few times. The CDR3 sequence: CASSFVQPQHF. The CDR3 coding sequence is TGTGCCAGCAGTTTCGTTCAGCCCCAGCATTTT. The rearrangement uses TRBV28 and TRBJ1-5; no clear D gene. The CDR3 has 11 residues. CDR1 MDHEN and CDR2 SYDVKM come from the germline V gene. Trimming took 3 bases from V and 6 from J, leaving 3 bases between them.

The chain employs TRBV15 and TRBJ2-1; 12 nucleotides match TRBD2. Germline V gene sequence: CDR1 LNHNV, CDR2 YYDKDF (reference sequence). This CDR3 spans 18 amino acids. V was clipped by 1 base and J by 5 bases; unmatched bases: 9. The CDR3 DNA sequence: TGTGCCACCAGCAGAGTTACTAGCGGGAGGATTCCCAACAATGAGCAGTTCTTC. It yields the protein CATSRVTSGRIPNNEQFF.

The J gene is TRBJ2-7, the V gene TRBV2, with D possibly TRBD1 on 5 matching bases. Germline values: CDR1 SNHLY, CDR2 FYNNEI. Between the trimmed V and J ends, which lost 0 bases and 3 bases, there was a span of 15 bases. The CDR3 contains 16 residues. The DNA for the CDR3 is TGTGCCAGCAGTGAAGCAGGGGCATCGGCCTACTACGAGCAGTACTTC. Amino acid sequence: CASSEAGASAYYEQYF.

V is TRBV10-3 and J is TRBJ1-5, with a tentative D call TRBD1 (5 bases). Germline lookup yields CDR1 ENHRY and CDR2 SYGVKD. V dropped 10 bases and J dropped 4 bases, with 17 bases sitting between them. The CDR3 runs to 14 residues. CDR3 in DNA: TGTGCCACCCGGGGCGGGGAATGGAATCAGCCCCAGCATTTT. It is translated as CATRGGEWNQPQHF.

There are a few counts of this clone. J is TRBJ1-2 and V is TRBV5-1; 8 bases are shared with TRBD1. Per the germline V gene, CDR1 is SGHRS and CDR2 is YFSETQ. The V and J ends lost 1 base and 5 bases, in that order; junction bases with no gene match: 10. CDR3 length: 16 amino acids. Written as DNA, the CDR3 is TGCGCCAGCAGCTTGTCCCGGGGACAGGTGCCATATGGCTACACCTTC. It translates to CASSLSRGQVPYGYTF.

The CDR3 bases are TGTGCCAGCAGCTTATGGGGGCGAGGACAAGCTAATGAGCAGTTCTTC. It translates to CASSLWGRGQANEQFF. V usage is TRBV7-2 and J usage is TRBJ2-1; tentative D call: TRBD1 (6 bases). Germline CDR1 reads SGHTA; CDR2 reads FQGNSA. The CDR3 consists of 16 residues. V dropped 2 bases and J dropped 7 bases, with 18 bases sitting between them.

This chain uses TRBV11-2 with TRBJ2-7; 9 nucleotides line up with TRBD1. Germline V gene lookup returns CDR1 SGHAT and CDR2 FQNNGV. The CDR3 runs to 14 residues. V trimming: 3 bases; J trimming: 2 bases; junction bases outside the gene matches: 2. The CDR3 nucleotides read TGTGCCAGCAGCTTCGGACAGGGGACCTACGAGCAGTACTTC. Encoded protein: CASSFGQGTYEQYF. Variable domain in full (rest from reference TRBV11-2 and TRBJ2-7): EAGVAQSPRYKIIEKRQSVAFWCNPISGHATLYWYQQILGQGPKLLIQFQNNGVVDDSQLPKDRFSAERLKGVDSTLKIQPAKLEDSAVYLCASSFGQGTYEQYFGPGTRLTVT.

The chain combines TRBV28 with TRBJ1-2, with D hard to call. The V end lost 6 bases, the J end lost 3 bases, and 11 bases lay between the germline ends. CDR1 is MDHEN and CDR2 is SYDVKM in the germline V gene. The CDR3 extends over 13 amino acids. In nucleotides, the CDR3 is TGTGCCAGCAGCAATCTACGGGACTATGGCTACACCTTC. Translated: CASSNLRDYGYTF.

The V and J genes are TRBV5-1 and TRBJ2-2, with D maybe TRBD2 (7 bases). This CDR3 is built from 14 residues. Germline CDR1 is SGHRS and CDR2 is YFSETQ. Trimming removed 7 bases at V and 4 bases at J, with 14 bases between. The CDR3 nucleotides are TGCGCCAGCGAGGGGGGGTCGGGCACCGGGGAGCTGTTTTTT. Translating gives CASEGGSGTGELFF.

The chain couples TRBV5-1 to TRBJ2-5, with 14 bases that match TRBD2. V lost 4 bases and J lost 0; bases outside the gene matches: 8. The CDR3 totals 18 residues. CDR1 is SGHRS, CDR2 YFSETQ, per germline. Here the CDR3 reads CASSTGTSGRGYQETQYF. The CDR3 nucleotides are TGCGCCAGCAGCACCGGGACTAGCGGGAGAGGGTACCAAGAGACCCAGTACTTC.

The CDR3: CASSPGQIADQPQHF. The CDR3 region has the DNA TGCGCCAGCAGCCCGGGACAGATCGCCGATCAGCCCCAGCATTTT. V usage is TRBV5-1 and J usage is TRBJ1-5; 7 positions match TRBD1. Trimming took 4 bases from V and 5 from J; bases not matched to a gene: 9. Germline V lookup: CDR1 SGHRS, CDR2 YFSETQ. The CDR3 is made up of 15 amino acids.

The gene calls are TRBV27 and TRBJ1-5; 11 nucleotides agree with TRBD1. This CDR3 comprises 19 residues. The V and J ends lost 0 bases and 6 bases, in that order; junction bases with no gene match: 13. Germline V lookup: CDR1 MNHEY, CDR2 SMNVEV (reference sequence). CDR3 nucleotide sequence: TGTGCCAGCAGTTTATCGGACAGGGGGCCCTGTGCGTCCTGTCAGCCCCAGCATTTT. Translated: CASSLSDRGPCASCQPQHF.

This clone has more than one count but fewer than ten. The J gene is TRBJ1-2, the V gene TRBV7-9, with D perhaps matching TRBD1 (6 bases). The CDR3 runs to 16 residues. V dropped 2 bases and J dropped 7 bases, with 20 bases sitting between them. CDR1 and CDR2 (germline): SEHNR, FQNEAQ (reference sequence). This chain's CDR3 is CASSLLGGTPSGGYTF. DNA of the CDR3: TGTGCCAGCAGCTTACTCGGGGGGACACCGAGTGGTGGCTACACCTTC.

The rearrangement uses TRBV7-3 and TRBJ1-5, with D unresolved. Germline CDR1 and CDR2: SGHTA and FQGTGA. Trimming took off 1 base at V and 0 bases at J, with 7 bases between the two ends. The CDR3 consists of 15 residues. The CDR3 DNA sequence: TGTGCCAGCAGCTTAAACGCAGGTAGCAATCAGCCCCAGCATTTT. Encoded protein: CASSLNAGSNQPQHF.

This chain joins TRBV7-2 and TRBJ2-7, with TRBD2 as a possible D gene (5 bases). Trimming took off 3 bases at V and 2 bases at J, with 8 bases between the two ends. This CDR3 region has 13 residues. CDR1 SGHTA and CDR2 FQGNSA come from the germline V gene. CDR3 loop: CASSFYSAYEQYF. The CDR3 DNA sequence: TGTGCCAGCAGCTTCTATAGCGCCTACGAGCAGTACTTC.

The chain is built from TRBV2 and TRBJ2-5, with 15 nucleotides matching TRBD2. The CDR3 runs 14 residues. The trim removed 10 bases at V and 4 bases at J, leaving 4 bases unmatched. Per germline, CDR1 SNHLY and CDR2 FYNNEI. CDR3 sequence: CATGLAGGRETQYF. CDR3 sequence (DNA): TGTGCCACTGGACTAGCGGGAGGGCGAGAGACCCAGTACTTC.

This sequence joins TRBV5-1 and TRBJ1-1; no firm D call. This CDR3 has 14 amino acids. Germline CDR1 and CDR2: SGHRS and YFSETQ. The V end lost 0 bases, the J end lost 5 bases, and 11 bases lay between the germline ends. CDR3 coding DNA: TGCGCCAGCAGCTTGGAGGCGGGCCGGACTGAAGCTTTCTTT. This gives the protein CASSLEAGRTEAFF.

The chain is built from TRBV5-1 and TRBJ1-1, with D unresolved. This CDR3 has 14 residues. Trimming shortened V by 1 base and J by 2 bases, and 9 bases separated the two germline ends. Germline V gene data show CDR1 as SGHRS and CDR2 as YFSETQ. CDR3 DNA sequence: TGCGCCAGCAGCTTGAAGCCAGGAAACACTGAAGCTTTCTTT. It yields the protein CASSLKPGNTEAFF.